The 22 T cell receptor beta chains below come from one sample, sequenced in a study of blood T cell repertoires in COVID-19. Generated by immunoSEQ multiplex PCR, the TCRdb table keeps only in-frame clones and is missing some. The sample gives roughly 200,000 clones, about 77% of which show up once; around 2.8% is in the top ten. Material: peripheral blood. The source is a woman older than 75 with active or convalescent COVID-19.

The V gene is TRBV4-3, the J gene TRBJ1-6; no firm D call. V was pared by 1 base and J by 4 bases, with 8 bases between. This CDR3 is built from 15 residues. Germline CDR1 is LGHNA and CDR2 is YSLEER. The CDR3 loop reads CASSQVGQYNSPLHF. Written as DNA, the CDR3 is TGCGCCAGCAGCCAAGTGGGCCAGTATAATTCACCCCTCCACTTT.

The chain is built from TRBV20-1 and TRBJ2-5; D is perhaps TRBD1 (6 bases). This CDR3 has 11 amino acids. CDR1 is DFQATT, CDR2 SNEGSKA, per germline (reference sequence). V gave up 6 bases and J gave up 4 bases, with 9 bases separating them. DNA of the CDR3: TGCAGTGCCAAAGGGGGAGAGACCCAGTACTTC. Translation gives CSAKGGETQYF.

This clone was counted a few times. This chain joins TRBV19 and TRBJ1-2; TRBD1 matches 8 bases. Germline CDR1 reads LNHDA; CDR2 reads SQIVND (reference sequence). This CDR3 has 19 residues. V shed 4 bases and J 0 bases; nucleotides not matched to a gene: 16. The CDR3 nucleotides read TGTGCCAGTAGTACCCGTCGAGGGGGACAGGACGCTTCTAACTATGGCTACACCTTC. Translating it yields CASSTRRGGQDASNYGYTF. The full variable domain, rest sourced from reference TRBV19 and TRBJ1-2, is DGGITQSPKYLFRKEGQNVTLSCEQNLNHDAMYWYRQDPGQGLRLIYYSQIVNDFQKGDIAEGYSVSREKKESFPLTVTSAQKNPTAFYLCASSTRRGGQDASNYGYTFGSGTRLTVV.

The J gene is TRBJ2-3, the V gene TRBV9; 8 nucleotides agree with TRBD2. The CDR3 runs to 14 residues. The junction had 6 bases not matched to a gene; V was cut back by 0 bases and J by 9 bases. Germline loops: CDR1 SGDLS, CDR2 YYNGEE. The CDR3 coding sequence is TGTGCCAGCAGCGTAGGTTCGCGGGAGGAGACGCAGTATTTT. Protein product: CASSVGSREETQYF.

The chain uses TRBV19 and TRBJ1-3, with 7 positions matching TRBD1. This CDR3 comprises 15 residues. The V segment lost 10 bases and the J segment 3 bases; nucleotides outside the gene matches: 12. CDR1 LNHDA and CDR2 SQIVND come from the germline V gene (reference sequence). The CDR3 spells CATQQTGQHGNTIYF. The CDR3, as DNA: TGTGCCACCCAACAAACGGGACAGCATGGAAACACCATATATTTT.

The DNA of the CDR3 is TGTGCCAGCAGCCAGCTCGGCGGGGAGCTGTTTTTT. Residues: CASSQLGGELFF. The chain combines TRBV3-1 (or the pseudogene TRBV3-2) with TRBJ2-2, with D uncertain. Trimming took 3 bases from V and 7 from J, leaving 6 bases between them. CDR3 size: 12 residues. Germline CDR1 LGHDT, CDR2 YNNKEL (reference sequence).

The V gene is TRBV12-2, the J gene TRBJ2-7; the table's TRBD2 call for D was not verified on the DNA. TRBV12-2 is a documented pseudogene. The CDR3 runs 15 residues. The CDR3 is CASRFDFSAEREQYF. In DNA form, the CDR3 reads TGTGCAAGTCGGTTCGATTTTTCGGCGGAAAGGGAGCAGTACTTC.

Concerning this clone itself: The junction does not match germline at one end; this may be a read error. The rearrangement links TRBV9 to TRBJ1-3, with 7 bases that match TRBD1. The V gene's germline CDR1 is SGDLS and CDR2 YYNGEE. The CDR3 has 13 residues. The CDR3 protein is CASSPRGAGHVFF. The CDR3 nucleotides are TGTGCCAGCAGCCCCAGGGGGGCCGGGCACGTTTTTTTT.

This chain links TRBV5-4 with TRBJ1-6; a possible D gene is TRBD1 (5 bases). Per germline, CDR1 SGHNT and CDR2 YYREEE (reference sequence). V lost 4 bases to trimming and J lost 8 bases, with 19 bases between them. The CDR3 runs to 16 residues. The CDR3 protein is CASSQMTVGHDSPLHF. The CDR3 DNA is TGTGCCAGCAGCCAAATGACAGTAGGACATGATTCACCCCTCCACTTT.

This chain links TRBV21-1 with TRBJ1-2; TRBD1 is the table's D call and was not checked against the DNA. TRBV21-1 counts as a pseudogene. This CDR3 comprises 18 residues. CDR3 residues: CASSKKKGPDRDDYGYTF. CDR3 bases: TGTGCCAGCAGCAAAAAAAAAGGCCCGGACAGGGATGACTATGGCTACACCTTC.

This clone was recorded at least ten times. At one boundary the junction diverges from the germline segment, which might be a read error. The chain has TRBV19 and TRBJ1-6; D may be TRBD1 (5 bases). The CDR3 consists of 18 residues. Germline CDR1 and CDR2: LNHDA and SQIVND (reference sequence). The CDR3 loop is CASSIGAPASSYNSPLHF. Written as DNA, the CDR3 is TGTGCCAGTAGCATAGGGGCTCCTGCGAGCTCCTATAATTCACCCCTCCACTTT.

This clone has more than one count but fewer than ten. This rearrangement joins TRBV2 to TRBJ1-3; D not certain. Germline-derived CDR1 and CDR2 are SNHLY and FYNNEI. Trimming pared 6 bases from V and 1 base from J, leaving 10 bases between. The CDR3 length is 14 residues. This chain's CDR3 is CASSVTASGNTIYF. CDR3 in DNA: TGTGCCAGCAGCGTAACAGCTTCTGGAAACACCATATATTTT.

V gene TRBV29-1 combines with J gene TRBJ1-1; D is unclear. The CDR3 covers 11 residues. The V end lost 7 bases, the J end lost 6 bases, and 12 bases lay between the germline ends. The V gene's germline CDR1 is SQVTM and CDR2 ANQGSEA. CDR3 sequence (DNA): TGCAGCGCTCAGGAATACTCTGAAGCTTTCTTT. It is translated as CSAQEYSEAFF.

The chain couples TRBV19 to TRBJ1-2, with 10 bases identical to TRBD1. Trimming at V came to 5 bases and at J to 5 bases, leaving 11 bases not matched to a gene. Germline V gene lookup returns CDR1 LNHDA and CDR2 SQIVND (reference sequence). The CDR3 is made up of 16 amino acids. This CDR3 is CASSPRQGARLYGYTF. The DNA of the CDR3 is TGTGCCAGTAGTCCCCGACAGGGGGCTAGGTTGTATGGCTACACCTTC. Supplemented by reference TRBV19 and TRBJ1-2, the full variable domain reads DGGITQSPKYLFRKEGQNVTLSCEQNLNHDAMYWYRQDPGQGLRLIYYSQIVNDFQKGDIAEGYSVSREKKESFPLTVTSAQKNPTAFYLCASSPRQGARLYGYTFGSGTRLTVV.

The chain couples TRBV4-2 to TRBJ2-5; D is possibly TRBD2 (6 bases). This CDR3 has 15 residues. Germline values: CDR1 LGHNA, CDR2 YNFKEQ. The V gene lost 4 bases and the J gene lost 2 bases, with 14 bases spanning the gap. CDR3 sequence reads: CASSPTVGLQETQYF. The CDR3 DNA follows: TGTGCCAGCAGCCCGACAGTAGGACTACAAGAGACCCAGTACTTC.

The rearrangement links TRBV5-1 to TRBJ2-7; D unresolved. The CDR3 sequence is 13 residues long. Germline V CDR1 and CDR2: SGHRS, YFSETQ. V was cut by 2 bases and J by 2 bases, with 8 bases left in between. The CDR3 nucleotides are TGCGCCAGCAGCTTTATCGGTCCCTACGAGCAGTACTTC. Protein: CASSFIGPYEQYF.

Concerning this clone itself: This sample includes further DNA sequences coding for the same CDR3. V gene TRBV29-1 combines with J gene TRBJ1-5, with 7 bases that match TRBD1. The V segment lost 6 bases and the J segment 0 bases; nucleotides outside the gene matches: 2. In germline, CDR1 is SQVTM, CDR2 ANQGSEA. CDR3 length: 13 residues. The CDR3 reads CSVQGGSNQPQHF. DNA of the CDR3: TGCAGCGTCCAGGGGGGTAGCAATCAGCCCCAGCATTTT.

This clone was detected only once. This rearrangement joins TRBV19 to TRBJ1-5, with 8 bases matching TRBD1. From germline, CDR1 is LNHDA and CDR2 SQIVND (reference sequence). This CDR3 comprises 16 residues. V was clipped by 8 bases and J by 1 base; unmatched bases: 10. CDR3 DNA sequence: TGTGCCAGTGCCGACAGGGGAGGAAGAAGCAATCAGCCCCAGCATTTT. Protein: CASADRGGRSNQPQHF.

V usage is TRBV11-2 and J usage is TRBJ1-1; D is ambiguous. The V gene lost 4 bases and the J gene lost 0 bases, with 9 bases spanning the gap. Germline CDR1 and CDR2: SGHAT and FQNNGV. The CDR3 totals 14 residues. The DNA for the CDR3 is TGTGCCAGCAGCTCGCCGACTTTGAACACTGAAGCTTTCTTT. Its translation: CASSSPTLNTEAFF.

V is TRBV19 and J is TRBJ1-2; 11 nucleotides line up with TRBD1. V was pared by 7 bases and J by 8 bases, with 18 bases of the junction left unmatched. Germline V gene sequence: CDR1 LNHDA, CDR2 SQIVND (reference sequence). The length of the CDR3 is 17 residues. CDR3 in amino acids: CASTRTGGAFQTGGYTF. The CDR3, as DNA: TGTGCCAGTACCCGGACAGGGGGCGCTTTTCAGACGGGCGGCTACACCTTC.

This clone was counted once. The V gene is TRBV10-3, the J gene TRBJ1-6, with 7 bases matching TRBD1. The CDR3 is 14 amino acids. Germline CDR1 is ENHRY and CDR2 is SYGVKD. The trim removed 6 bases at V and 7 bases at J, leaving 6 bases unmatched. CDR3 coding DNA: TGTGCCATCAGGAATCAGGGGGAGAATTCACCCCTCCACTTT. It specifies CAIRNQGENSPLHF.

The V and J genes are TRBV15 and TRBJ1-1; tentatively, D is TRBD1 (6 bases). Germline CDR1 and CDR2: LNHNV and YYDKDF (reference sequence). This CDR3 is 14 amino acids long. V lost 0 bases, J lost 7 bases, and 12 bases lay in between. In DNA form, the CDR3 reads TGTGCCACCAGCAGAGAGCAGACAGGTGGTGAAGCTTTCTTT. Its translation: CATSREQTGGEAFF.